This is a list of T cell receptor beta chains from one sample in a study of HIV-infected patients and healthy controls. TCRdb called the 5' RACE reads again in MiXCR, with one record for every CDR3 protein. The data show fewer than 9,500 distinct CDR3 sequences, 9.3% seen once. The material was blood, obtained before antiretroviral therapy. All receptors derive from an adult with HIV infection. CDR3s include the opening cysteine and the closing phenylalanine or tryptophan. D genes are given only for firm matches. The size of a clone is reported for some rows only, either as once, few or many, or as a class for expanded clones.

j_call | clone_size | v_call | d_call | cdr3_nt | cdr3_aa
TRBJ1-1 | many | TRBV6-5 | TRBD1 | TGTGCCAGCAAACTGGTGGCAGGGGGAGGCACTGAAGCTTTCTTT | CASKLVAGGGTEAFF
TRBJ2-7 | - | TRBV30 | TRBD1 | TGTGCCTGGAGTTGGACAGGGTGGGATCCCTACGAGCAGTACTTC | CAWSWTGWDPYEQYF
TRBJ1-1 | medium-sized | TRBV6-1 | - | TGTGCCAGCAGACCTGAGGGGAAGGCAGCTTTCTTT | CASRPEGKAAFF
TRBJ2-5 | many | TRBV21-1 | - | TGTGCCAGCAGCAGCCAGGGGGAAGAGACCCAGTACTTC | CASSSQGEETQYF
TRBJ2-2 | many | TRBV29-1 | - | TGCAGCGTTGCTGGGGGTAGTTACACCGGGGAGCTGTTTTTT | CSVAGGSYTGELFF
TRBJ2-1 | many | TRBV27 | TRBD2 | TGTGCCAGCAGACTAGCGGGAGGGCCTCAGTTCTTC | CASRLAGGPQFF
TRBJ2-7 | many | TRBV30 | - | TGTGCCTGTATGGGACGGAACTACGAGCAGTACTTC | CACMGRNYEQYF
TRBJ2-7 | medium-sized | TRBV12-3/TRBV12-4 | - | TGTGCCAGCAGTCCTCGTCAGGTTTCCTACGAGCAGTACTTC | CASSPRQVSYEQYF
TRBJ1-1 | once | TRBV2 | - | TGTGCCAGCAGTGATGCTGGGAACACTGAAGCTTTCTTT | CASSDAGNTEAFF
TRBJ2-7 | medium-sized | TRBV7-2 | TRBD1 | TGTGCCAGCAGCCCGACAGGGCCCGTCTCCTACGAGCAGTACTTC | CASSPTGPVSYEQYF
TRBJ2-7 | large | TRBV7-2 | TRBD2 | TGTGCCAGCAGCCTACTCTCTAGCGGGAGGGCCGAGGGGTACGAGCAGTACTTC | CASSLLSSGRAEGYEQYF
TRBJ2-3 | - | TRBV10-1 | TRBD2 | TGCGCCAGCAGTGGCTTAGCGGGAGGTACAGATACGCAGTATTTT | CASSGLAGGTDTQYF
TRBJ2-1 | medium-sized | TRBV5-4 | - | TGTGCCAGCAGCTCGCAACGCGTAGGCCACAATGAGCAGTTCTTC | CASSSQRVGHNEQFF
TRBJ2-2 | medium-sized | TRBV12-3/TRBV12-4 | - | TGTGCCAGCACGCTAGCTGTCACCGGGGAGCTGTTTTTT | CASTLAVTGELFF
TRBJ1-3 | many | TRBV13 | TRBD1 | TGTGCCAGCAGCAACAGGGGGTTAGGAAACACCATATATTTT | CASSNRGLGNTIYF
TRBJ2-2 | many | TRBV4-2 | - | TGTGCCAGCAGCCGGTCCGGGGAGCTGTTTTTT | CASSRSGELFF
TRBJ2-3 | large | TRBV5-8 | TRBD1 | TGTGCCAGCAGTTTGACAGGGGCCCTCCCAGGCACAGATACGCAGTATTTT | CASSLTGALPGTDTQYF
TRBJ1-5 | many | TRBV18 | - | TGTGCCAGCTCACCCGGAGCGAGTAGCAGCAATCAGCCCCAGCATTTT | CASSPGASSSNQPQHF
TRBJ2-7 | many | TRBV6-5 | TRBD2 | TGTGCCAGCAGTTACTCGAGTCCGGGAGGGACAATTTACGAGCAGTACTTC | CASSYSSPGGTIYEQYF
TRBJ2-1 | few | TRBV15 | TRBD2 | TGTGCCAGACCTAGCGGGAAACCCTACAATGAGCAGTTCTTC | CARPSGKPYNEQFF
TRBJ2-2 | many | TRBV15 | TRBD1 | TGTGCCACCAGCGTCGACAGGGGGCCCATCTCGAACACCGGGGAGCTGTTTTTT | CATSVDRGPISNTGELFF
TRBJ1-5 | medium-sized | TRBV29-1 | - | TGCAGCGTTGTATACGCGGGAAGTAGCAATCAGCCCCAGCATTTT | CSVVYAGSSNQPQHF
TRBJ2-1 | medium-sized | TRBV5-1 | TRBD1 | TGCGCCAGCAGCTTGTCCCGGGACAGGTCCTACAATGAGCAGTTCTTC | CASSLSRDRSYNEQFF
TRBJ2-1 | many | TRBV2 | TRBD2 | TGTGCCAGTTGGACTAGCGGTTACAATGAGCAGTTCTTC | CASWTSGYNEQFF
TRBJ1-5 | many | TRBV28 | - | TGTGCCAGCAGTTTGGAAAGGGGGATGCAGCCCCAGCATTTT | CASSLERGMQPQHF
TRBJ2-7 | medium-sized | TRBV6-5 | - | TGTGCCAGCACCCTCAGGGTCTCCTCCTACGAGCAGTACTTC | CASTLRVSSYEQYF
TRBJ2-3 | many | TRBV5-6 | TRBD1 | TGTGCCAGCAGCTTGGAACAGGGGGTCGGTACGCAGTATTTT | CASSLEQGVGTQYF
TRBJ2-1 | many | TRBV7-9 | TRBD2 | TGTGCCAGCTCCGGCGGGAGCTACAATGAGCAGTTCTTC | CASSGGSYNEQFF